This record concerns one T cell receptor beta chain sequence. This CDR3 has 14 residues. V lost 8 bases to trimming and J lost 5 bases; unmatched junction nucleotides: 6. The germline V gene has CDR1 MDHEN and CDR2 SYDVKM. This entry is derived from a study of blood T cell repertoires in COVID-19. Study-level background: The United States, Italy and Spain were the sources of the acute and convalescent COVID-19 samples. PBMCs, B-cell-depleted T cells, or T cells provided the cDNA or gDNA that made up the material.

Per the study methods: Estimated nucleated cell counts came from reference gene primer amplification. Profiling relied on immunoSEQ multiplex PCR, and the TCRdb table lists in-frame clones only, not all of them. The DNA gave D and trimming, while V, J and clone size come from that table. Of about 250,000 clones listed, 80% to 90% are singletons. The V gene is TRBV28, the J gene TRBJ1-5; TRBD1 aligns across 10 bases. Material for sequencing was peripheral blood. The TCR originated in a man older than 75 with acute or convalescent COVID-19. The CDR3 DNA reads TGTGCCAGCGTAGACAGGGGGCGGCATCAGCCCCAGCATTTT. Residues: CASVDRGRHQPQHF.